The 13 T cell receptor beta chains below come from one sample, sequenced in a study of control samples from healthy donors and cancer patients. Measured with immunoSEQ multiplex PCR; TCRdb has only the in-frame clones, and not every one. Here the sample spans tens of thousands of clones, roughly 93% being singletons. The sample comprised PBMCs. These TCRs come from a woman in her thirties or forties with lung cancer.

The rearrangement joins TRBV5-8 to TRBJ1-4, with 8 bases lining up with TRBD1. This CDR3 region has 15 residues. Germline loops: CDR1 SGHTS, CDR2 YDEGEE. V dropped 0 bases and J dropped 2; count of bases not matched to a gene: 0. The CDR3 is CASSLGQGTNEKLFF. The CDR3 DNA follows: TGTGCCAGCAGCTTGGGACAGGGGACTAATGAAAAACTGTTTTTT.

This sequence joins TRBV6-5 and TRBJ1-2; 7 bases line up with TRBD1. Germline values: CDR1 MNHEY, CDR2 SVGAGI. CDR3 length: 13 residues. After removal of 4 bases from V and 3 bases from J, the junction contained 2 bases not matched to a gene. The CDR3 is CASSFDRDYGYTF. For the CDR3, the DNA is TGTGCCAGCAGTTTTGACAGGGACTATGGCTACACCTTC.

The rearrangement uses TRBV24-1 and TRBJ2-7, with D unresolved. Germline V gives CDR1 KGHDR, CDR2 SFDVKD. This CDR3 region has 14 residues. The V end lost 5 bases, the J end lost 4 bases, and 14 bases lay between the germline ends. This chain's CDR3 is CATSASSASYEQYF. The CDR3 DNA is TGTGCCACCAGTGCTTCGTCAGCCTCGTACGAGCAGTACTTC.

The V and J genes are TRBV9 and TRBJ1-5; D is undetermined. V shed 0 bases and J shed 2 bases, with 6 bases lying between them. The CDR3 runs to 14 residues. Per the germline V gene, CDR1 is SGDLS and CDR2 is YYNGEE. In nucleotides, the CDR3 is TGTGCCAGCAGCGTAGAACGGGGCAATCAGCCCCAGCATTTT. Translation gives CASSVERGNQPQHF. The variable domain in full, with the rest retrieved from reference TRBV9 and TRBJ1-5, is DSGVTQTPKHLITATGQRVTLRCSPRSGDLSVYWYQQSLDQGLQFLIQYYNGEERAKGNILERFSAQQFPDLHSELNLSSLELGDSALYFCASSVERGNQPQHFGDGTRLSIL.

To note about this clone: A read error may account for a junction end that differs from germline. The chain joins TRBV4-1 to TRBJ2-5; the match to TRBD1 covers 12 bases. Germline V gene sequence: CDR1 MGHRA, CDR2 YSYEKL. The CDR3 length is 17 residues. The CDR3 DNA follows: TGCGTCAGCAGCCAAGGACCGGGACAGGGGGCATCGGAGACCCAGTACTTC. Protein: CVSSQGPGQGASETQYF.

V and J are TRBV6-5 and TRBJ1-2; TRBD1 is a possible D gene (5 bases). Trimming removed 7 bases at V and 5 bases at J, with 14 bases between. The CDR3 sequence is 13 residues long. Per the germline V gene, CDR1 is MNHEY and CDR2 is SVGAGI. CDR3 protein: CASTGTDLYGYTF. The CDR3 DNA reads as TGTGCCAGCACCGGGACTGATTTATATGGCTACACCTTC.

V gene TRBV6-5 combines with J gene TRBJ1-2; 8 bases are shared with TRBD1. Trimming removed 2 bases from V and 2 bases from J; junction bases left unmatched: 7. CDR3 size: 16 residues. From germline, CDR1 is MNHEY and CDR2 SVGAGI. CDR3 region: CASSYRRDRPNYGYTF. The CDR3 region has the DNA TGTGCCAGCAGTTACCGACGGGACAGGCCGAACTATGGCTACACCTTC.

The DNA of the CDR3 is TGTGCCAGCAGCTTTGGGGGTATGCGGACTAATGAAAAACTGTTTTTT. This translates into CASSFGGMRTNEKLFF. The genes are TRBV5-6 and TRBJ1-4; D may be TRBD1 (5 bases). Trimming cost V 2 bases and J 2 bases, with 13 bases left between them. In germline, CDR1 is SGHDT, CDR2 YYEEEE. The CDR3 consists of 16 residues.

The chain combines TRBV30 with TRBJ1-2; tentative D call: TRBD1 (5 bases). V was pared by 5 bases and J by 4 bases, with 8 bases between. CDR3 length equals 11 residues. CDR1 GTSNPN and CDR2 SVGIG come from the germline V gene (reference sequence). The CDR3 bases are TGTGCCTGGGCGAGGGGCTATGGCTACACCTTC. It is translated as CAWARGYGYTF.

The chain joins TRBV6-2 or TRBV6-3 to TRBJ2-1, with 10 bases identical to TRBD1. The CDR3 covers 14 residues. CDR1 is MNHEY and CDR2 is SVGEGT in the germline V gene. V was pared by 5 bases and J by 7 bases, with 5 bases of the junction left unmatched. Here the CDR3 reads CASSGQGVWNEQFF. CDR3 DNA sequence: TGTGCCAGCAGTGGACAGGGGGTATGGAATGAGCAGTTCTTC.

The gene calls are TRBV12-3 or TRBV12-4 and TRBJ2-2; D might be TRBD2 (5 bases). V gave up 7 bases and J gave up 4 bases, with 10 bases separating them. This CDR3 region has 13 residues. Here the CDR3 reads CASTPGSTGELFF. The CDR3 region has the DNA TGTGCCAGCACCCCGGGGAGCACCGGGGAGCTGTTTTTT.

The chain joins TRBV3-1 (or the pseudogene TRBV3-2) to TRBJ1-3, with 7 bases fitting TRBD1. Germline assignment: CDR1 LGHDT and CDR2 YNNKEL (reference sequence). The CDR3 is 16 amino acids. The V segment lost 6 bases and the J segment 4 bases; nucleotides outside the gene matches: 12. CDR3 nucleotide sequence: TGTGCCAGCAGTCCTACCGGGACAGTTGGGGGAAACACCATATATTTT. Protein: CASSPTGTVGGNTIYF.

J is TRBJ1-1 and V is TRBV27, with 7 bases matching TRBD1. Germline trimming cut 4 bases from V and 5 bases from J; bases unmatched to any gene: 13. The CDR3 is 16 amino acids. Per germline, CDR1 MNHEY and CDR2 SMNVEV (reference sequence). The CDR3 sequence is CASSSTTTGVGTEAFF. DNA for the CDR3: TGTGCCAGCAGTTCCACAACCACAGGGGTGGGGACTGAAGCTTTCTTT.